Here is one T cell receptor (beta chain) with its context. These data belong to a study of cytomegalovirus exposure and HLA in healthy donors. These donors counted as nominally healthy when sampled, but unrecorded immune exposures were likely. The primer mix had 60 Vbeta and 13 Jbeta primers. The method was immunoSEQ multiplex PCR; TCRdb's version includes in-frame clones alone and lacks a portion of them. The top ten hold 5.9% of the sample, which has approximately 140,000 clones, about 81% seen once. The sequenced sample consisted of PBMCs. The clonotype originates from a woman aged 40 to 49 in good health and CMV-seropositive.

In DNA form, the CDR3 reads TGTGCCAGCAGCCCTCGACTAGCGGGGCCCGGGGAGCTGTTTTTT. Its protein product is CASSPRLAGPGELFF. The V gene is TRBV7-2, the J gene TRBJ2-2; 11 bases are shared with TRBD2. The CDR3 is 15 residues long. The germline CDR1 and CDR2 sequences are SGHTA and FQGNSA. J was trimmed by 6 bases and V by 5 bases; bases with no gene match: 5.